The sequence of this TCR beta chain was determined in a study of spatial heterogeneity in lung cancer (dated by TCRdb to about 2019). About the study as a whole: Beta-chain transcripts were consistently detected in greater numbers than alpha-chain transcripts, which likely reflected higher beta-chain transcript abundance. At surgery, both alpha and beta chains were TCR-sequenced in some 220 tumor regions, roughly 64 matched nontumor lung samples and some 58 PBMC samples. In non-small cell lung cancer, the study made a quantitative comparison of TCR alpha and beta repertoires among multiple tumor regions, matched nontumor lung and blood. In the raw uncorrected reads, each unique combination of TCR and UMI appeared on average more than ten times. TCR repertoire features were related to nonsynonymous mutation counts determined by whole-exome sequencing of tumor tissue. General findings and caveats noted by the study authors: Ubiquitous expanded tumor TCRs showed up in blood more often at tumor resection than at routine follow-up. Confirming at a functional level the hypothesis that regional TCRs recognize regional mutations was considered to require additional single-cell paired TCR alpha and beta sequencing.

On this clonotype itself: This receptor's antigen is unknown. Per-base qualities were not stored, and no clone one base away is much larger.

V gives up 0 bases and J gives up 0 bases, and the segment between their germline ends measures 8 bases. The germline V gene (reference sequence) supplies CDR1 GTSNPN and CDR2 SVGIG. Including cysteine and phenylalanine, the CDR3 has 14 amino acids. Only the CDR3 DNA is retained, 42 bases long and in frame from the first base. The time point tag for this specimen amounts to: sample taken at primary tumor resection. TCR sequencing used whole RNA extracted from tumor and nontumor lung tissue, or from cryopreserved PBMC samples, without cell sorting. Samples were obtained from 72 patients with early-stage, untreated non-small cell lung cancer from the lung TRACERx cohort. A patient was chosen for TCR sequencing only when enough RNA was available from at least two tumor regions. Library construction relied on 5' RACE. Sequencing was performed on a NextSeq 500. To allow correction of PCR and sequencing errors, the TCR library protocol tagged every TCR cDNA molecule with a unique molecular identifier. In the source study's methods: TCR identification, UMI-based error correction and CDR3 extraction were performed with Decombinator tools. TCRs above a frequency of 2 per 1,000, corresponding to the top 1% of the tumor frequency distribution, were defined as expanded. Rényi diversity was computed with the R vegan package after subsampling each repertoire 100 times to 5,000 TCRs. CDR3 similarity networks were built from amino acid triplet string-kernel similarity, connecting CDR3s with pairwise similarity above 0.82. TCRdb reran the public reads through fastp at Q25 and MiXCR, keeping productive beta chains. Rows are unified per CDR3 protein, each entry keeping the most common DNA and genes. These V and J calls rely on TCRdb rather than the paper's analysis. Counted in this sample were about 85,000 distinct CDR3 sequences; approximately 20% of them appeared once. Of the sample, roughly 6.2% falls within the top ten clones.

The sequence is built from TRBV30 and TRBJ1-1; the D gene is perhaps TRBD1, from 6 matching bases. This sequence was found in a male donor with early-stage non-small cell lung cancer. The specimen comprised PBMCs, sampled at surgery. CDR3 loop: CAWSVGGLNTEAFF. The bases are TGTGCCTGGAGTGTTGGGGGCCTGAACACTGAAGCTTTCTTT.